The entry that follows covers one TCR beta chain sequence. This specimen comes from a study of shared clonotypes between healthy human individuals. Profiled with immunoSEQ multiplex PCR; TCRdb holds only in-frame clones, not every one. The sample comprises roughly 410,000 clones, just over 95% of which are singletons, and approximately 0.32% rests with the top ten. The TCR was taken from a man between 25 and 39 years old in good health. Sequencing was done on a sample of memory CD8+ T cells sorted from blood. As to subset: CD45RO+ cells pooled with CCR7-negative TemRA cells.

CDR3 loop: CASSQARQGGLLTDTQYF. The DNA for the CDR3 is TGTGCCAGCAGCCAAGCCCGCCAGGGGGGACTCCTCACAGATACGCAGTATTTT. The rearrangement uses TRBV4-2 and TRBJ2-3; D perhaps matches TRBD1 (7 bases). This CDR3 has 18 amino acids. In germline, CDR1 is LGHNA, CDR2 YNFKEQ. The V and J ends lost 1 base and 2 bases respectively, with 19 bases between them.